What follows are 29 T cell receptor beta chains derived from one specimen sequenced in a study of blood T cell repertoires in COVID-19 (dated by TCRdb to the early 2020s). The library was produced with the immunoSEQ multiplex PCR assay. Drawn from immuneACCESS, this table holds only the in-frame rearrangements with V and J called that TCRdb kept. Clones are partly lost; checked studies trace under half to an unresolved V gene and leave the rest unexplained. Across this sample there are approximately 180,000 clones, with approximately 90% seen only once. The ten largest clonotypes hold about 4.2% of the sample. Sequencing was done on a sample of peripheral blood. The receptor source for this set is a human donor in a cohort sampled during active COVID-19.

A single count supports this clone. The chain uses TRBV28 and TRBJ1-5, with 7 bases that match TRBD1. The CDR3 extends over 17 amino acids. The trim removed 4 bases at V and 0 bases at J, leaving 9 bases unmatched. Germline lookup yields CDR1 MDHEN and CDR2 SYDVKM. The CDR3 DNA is TGTGCCAGCAGTTCCCCGACAGGGACCTATAGCAATCAGCCCCAGCATTTT. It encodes CASSSPTGTYSNQPQHF.

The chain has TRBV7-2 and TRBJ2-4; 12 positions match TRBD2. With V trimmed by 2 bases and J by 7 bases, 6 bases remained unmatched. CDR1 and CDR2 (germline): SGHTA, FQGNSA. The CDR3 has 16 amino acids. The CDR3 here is CASSLPLAGGANIQYF. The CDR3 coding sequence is TGTGCCAGCAGCTTACCCCTAGCGGGGGGGGCCAACATTCAGTACTTC.

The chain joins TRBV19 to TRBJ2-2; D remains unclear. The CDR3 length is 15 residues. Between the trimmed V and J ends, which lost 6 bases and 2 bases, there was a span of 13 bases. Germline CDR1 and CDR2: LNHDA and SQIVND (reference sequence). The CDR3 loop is CASSLEHANTGELFF. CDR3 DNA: TGTGCCAGTAGCCTAGAGCACGCCAACACCGGGGAGCTGTTTTTT.

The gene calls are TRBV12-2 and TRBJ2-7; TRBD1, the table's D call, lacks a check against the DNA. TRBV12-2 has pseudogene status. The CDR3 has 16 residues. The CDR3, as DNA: TGTGCAAGTCGCTTCACCTCCGTGACAGGGCTTAAGAAGCAGTACTTC. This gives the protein CASRFTSVTGLKKQYF.

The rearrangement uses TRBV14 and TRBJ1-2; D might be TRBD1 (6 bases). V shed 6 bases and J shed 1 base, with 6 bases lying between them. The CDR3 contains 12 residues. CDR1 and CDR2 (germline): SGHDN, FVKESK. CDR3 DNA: TGTGCCAGCAGACAGGGTAACTATGGCTACACCTTC. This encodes CASRQGNYGYTF.

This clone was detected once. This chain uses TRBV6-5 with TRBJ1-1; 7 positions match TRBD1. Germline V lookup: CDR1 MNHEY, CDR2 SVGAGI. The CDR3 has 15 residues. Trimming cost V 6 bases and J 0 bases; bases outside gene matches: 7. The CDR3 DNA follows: TGTGCCAGCAGGAGGGACAGAGCTTTGAACACTGAAGCTTTCTTT. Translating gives CASRRDRALNTEAFF.

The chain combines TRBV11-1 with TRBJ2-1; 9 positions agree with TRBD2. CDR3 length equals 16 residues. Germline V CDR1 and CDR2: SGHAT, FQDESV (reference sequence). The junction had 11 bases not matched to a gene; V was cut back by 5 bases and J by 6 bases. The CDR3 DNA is TGTGCCAGCAGCCACTTAGCGGGAGCCACCTCCAATGAGCAGTTCTTC. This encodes CASSHLAGATSNEQFF.

The CDR3 loop is CATPLGLAKNIQYF. CDR3 in DNA: TGTGCCACACCACTGGGACTAGCCAAAAACATTCAGTACTTC. The chain uses TRBV24-1 and TRBJ2-4, with a weak D call TRBD2 (6 bases). V gave up 10 bases and J gave up 0 bases, with 12 bases separating them. The germline CDR1 and CDR2 sequences are KGHDR and SFDVKD. The CDR3 consists of 14 residues.

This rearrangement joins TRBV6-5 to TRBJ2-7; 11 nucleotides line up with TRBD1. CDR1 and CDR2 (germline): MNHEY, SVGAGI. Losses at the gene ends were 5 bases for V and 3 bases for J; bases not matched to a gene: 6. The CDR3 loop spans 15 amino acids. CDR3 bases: TGTGCCAGCAGTACCCGGACAGGGGGCATCTACGAGCAGTACTTC. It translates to CASSTRTGGIYEQYF.

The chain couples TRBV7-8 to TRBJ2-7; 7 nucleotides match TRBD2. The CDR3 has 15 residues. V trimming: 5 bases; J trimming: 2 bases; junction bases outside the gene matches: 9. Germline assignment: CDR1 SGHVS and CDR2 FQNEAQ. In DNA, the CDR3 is TGTGCCAGCAGCCGGGAGGCAGGGAGGACCTACGAGCAGTACTTC. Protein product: CASSREAGRTYEQYF.

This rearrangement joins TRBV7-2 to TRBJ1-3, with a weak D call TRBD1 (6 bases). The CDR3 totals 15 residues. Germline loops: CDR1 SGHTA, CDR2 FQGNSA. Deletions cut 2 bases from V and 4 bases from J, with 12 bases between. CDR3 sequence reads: CASSLRGTRGNTIYF. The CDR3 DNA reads TGTGCCAGCAGCTTAAGGGGGACGCGAGGAAACACCATATATTTT.

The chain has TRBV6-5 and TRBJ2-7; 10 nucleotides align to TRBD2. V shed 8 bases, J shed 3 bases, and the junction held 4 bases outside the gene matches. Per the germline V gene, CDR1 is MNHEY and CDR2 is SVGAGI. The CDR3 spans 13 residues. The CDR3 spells CASWGTSDYEQYF. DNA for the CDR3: TGTGCCAGCTGGGGGACTAGCGACTACGAGCAGTACTTC.

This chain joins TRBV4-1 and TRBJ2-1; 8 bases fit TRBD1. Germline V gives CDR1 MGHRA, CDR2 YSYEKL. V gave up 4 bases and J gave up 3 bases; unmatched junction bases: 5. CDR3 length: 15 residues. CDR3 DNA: TGCGCCAGCAGCCCTCGGACAGGGAACTACAATGAGCAGTTCTTC. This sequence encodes CASSPRTGNYNEQFF.

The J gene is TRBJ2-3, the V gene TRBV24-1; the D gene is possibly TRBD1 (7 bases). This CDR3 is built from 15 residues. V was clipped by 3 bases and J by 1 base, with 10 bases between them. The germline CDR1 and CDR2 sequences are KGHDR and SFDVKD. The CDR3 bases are TGTGCCACCAGTGATCCCAGGGGGGGCACAGATACGCAGTATTTT. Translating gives CATSDPRGGTDTQYF.

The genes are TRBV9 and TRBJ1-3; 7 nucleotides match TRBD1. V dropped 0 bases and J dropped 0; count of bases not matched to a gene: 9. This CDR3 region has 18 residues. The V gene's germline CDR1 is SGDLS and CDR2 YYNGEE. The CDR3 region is CASSVDARGSYSGNTIYF. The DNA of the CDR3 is TGTGCCAGCAGCGTAGATGCCAGGGGGTCGTACTCTGGAAACACCATATATTTT.

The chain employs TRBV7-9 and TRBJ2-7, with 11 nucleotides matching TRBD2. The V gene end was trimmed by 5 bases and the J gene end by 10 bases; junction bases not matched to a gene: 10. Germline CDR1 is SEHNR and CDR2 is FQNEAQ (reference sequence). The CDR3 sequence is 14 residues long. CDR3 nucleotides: TGTGCCAGCAGCCCCGGGACTAGCGGAGGCGAACAGTACTTC. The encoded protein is CASSPGTSGGEQYF.

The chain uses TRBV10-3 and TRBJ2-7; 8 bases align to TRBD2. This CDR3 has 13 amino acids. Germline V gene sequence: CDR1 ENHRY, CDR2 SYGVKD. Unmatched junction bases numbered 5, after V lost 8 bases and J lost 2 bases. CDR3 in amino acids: CAISIAGTYEQYF. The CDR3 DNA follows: TGTGCCATCTCTATAGCGGGGACCTACGAGCAGTACTTC.

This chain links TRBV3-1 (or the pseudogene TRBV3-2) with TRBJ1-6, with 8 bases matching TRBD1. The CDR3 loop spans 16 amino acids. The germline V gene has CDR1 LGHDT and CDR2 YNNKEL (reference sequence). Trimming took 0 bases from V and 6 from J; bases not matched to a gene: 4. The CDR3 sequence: CASSQDVGTGNSPLHF. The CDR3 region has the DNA TGTGCCAGCAGCCAAGATGTGGGGACAGGTAATTCACCCCTCCACTTT.

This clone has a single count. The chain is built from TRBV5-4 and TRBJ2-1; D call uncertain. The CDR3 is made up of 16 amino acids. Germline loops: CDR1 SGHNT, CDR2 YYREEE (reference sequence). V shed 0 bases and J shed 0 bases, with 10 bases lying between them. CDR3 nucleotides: TGTGCCAGCAGCTTGGAGGCGGATAGCTCCTACAATGAGCAGTTCTTC. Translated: CASSLEADSSYNEQFF.

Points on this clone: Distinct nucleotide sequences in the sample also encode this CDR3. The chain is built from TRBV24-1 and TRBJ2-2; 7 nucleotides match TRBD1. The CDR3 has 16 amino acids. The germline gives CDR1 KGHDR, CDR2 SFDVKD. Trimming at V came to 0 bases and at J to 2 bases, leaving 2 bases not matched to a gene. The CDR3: CATSDLNRGNTGELFF. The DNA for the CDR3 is TGTGCCACCAGTGATTTGAACAGGGGAAACACCGGGGAGCTGTTTTTT.

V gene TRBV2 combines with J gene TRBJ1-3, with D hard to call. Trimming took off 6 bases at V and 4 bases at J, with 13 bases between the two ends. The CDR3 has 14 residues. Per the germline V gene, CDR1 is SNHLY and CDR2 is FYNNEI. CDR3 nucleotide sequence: TGTGCCAGCAGGATAAGTTTGAGGGGAAACACCATATATTTT. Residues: CASRISLRGNTIYF.

The CDR3 DNA reads as TGTGCCAGCAGTTACCTCCGCCGGGGGGCAGGAGAGACCCAGTACTTC. Translating it yields CASSYLRRGAGETQYF. The chain employs TRBV6-6 and TRBJ2-5; tentative D call: TRBD2 (7 bases). Germline V lookup: CDR1 MNHNY, CDR2 SVGAGI (reference sequence). The CDR3 is 16 amino acids. V lost 2 bases and J 4 bases, leaving 17 bases between the germline ends.

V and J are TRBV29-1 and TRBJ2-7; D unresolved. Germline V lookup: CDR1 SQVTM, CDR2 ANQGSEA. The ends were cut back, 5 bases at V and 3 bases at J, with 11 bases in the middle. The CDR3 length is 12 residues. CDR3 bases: TGCAGCGTTTCAATTACTCTCTACGAGCAGTACTTC. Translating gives CSVSITLYEQYF.

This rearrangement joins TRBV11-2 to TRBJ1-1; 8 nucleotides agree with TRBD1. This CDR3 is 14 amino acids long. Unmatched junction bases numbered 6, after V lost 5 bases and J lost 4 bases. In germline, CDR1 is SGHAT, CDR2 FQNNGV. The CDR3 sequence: CASSPDRVGTEAFF. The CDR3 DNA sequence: TGTGCCAGCAGCCCGGACAGGGTGGGCACTGAAGCTTTCTTT.

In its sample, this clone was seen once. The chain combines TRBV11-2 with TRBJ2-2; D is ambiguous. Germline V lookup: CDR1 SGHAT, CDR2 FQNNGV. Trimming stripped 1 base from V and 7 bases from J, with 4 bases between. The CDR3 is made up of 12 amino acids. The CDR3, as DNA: TGTGCCAGCAGCTTAGGTAACGGGGAGCTGTTTTTT. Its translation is CASSLGNGELFF.

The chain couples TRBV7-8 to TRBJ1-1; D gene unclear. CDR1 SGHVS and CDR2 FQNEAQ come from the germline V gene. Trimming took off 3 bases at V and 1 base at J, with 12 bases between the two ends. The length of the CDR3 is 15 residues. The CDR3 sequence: CASSFLTLRNTEAFF. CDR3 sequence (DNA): TGTGCCAGCAGCTTTTTAACCCTGAGGAACACTGAAGCTTTCTTT.

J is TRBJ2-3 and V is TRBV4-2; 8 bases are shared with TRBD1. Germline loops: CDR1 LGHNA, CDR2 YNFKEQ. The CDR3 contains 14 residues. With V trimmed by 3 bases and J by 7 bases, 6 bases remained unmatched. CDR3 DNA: TGTGCCAGCAGCCAGGGCCCAGGGGGCAATACGCAGTATTTT. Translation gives CASSQGPGGNTQYF.

CDR3: CASSEKGFYGYTF. CDR3 nucleotides: TGTGCCAGCAGTGAAAAGGGGTTCTATGGCTACACCTTC. This sequence joins TRBV2 and TRBJ1-2; D might be TRBD1 (5 bases). The CDR3 consists of 13 residues. With 2 bases removed from V and 4 bases from J, the gap between germline ends came to 8 bases. The germline V gene encodes CDR1 SNHLY and CDR2 FYNNEI.

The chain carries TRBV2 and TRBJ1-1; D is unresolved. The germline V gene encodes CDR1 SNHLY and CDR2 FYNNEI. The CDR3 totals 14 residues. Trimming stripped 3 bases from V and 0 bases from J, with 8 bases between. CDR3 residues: CASSDWSMNTEAFF. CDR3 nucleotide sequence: TGTGCCAGCAGTGACTGGAGCATGAACACTGAAGCTTTCTTT.